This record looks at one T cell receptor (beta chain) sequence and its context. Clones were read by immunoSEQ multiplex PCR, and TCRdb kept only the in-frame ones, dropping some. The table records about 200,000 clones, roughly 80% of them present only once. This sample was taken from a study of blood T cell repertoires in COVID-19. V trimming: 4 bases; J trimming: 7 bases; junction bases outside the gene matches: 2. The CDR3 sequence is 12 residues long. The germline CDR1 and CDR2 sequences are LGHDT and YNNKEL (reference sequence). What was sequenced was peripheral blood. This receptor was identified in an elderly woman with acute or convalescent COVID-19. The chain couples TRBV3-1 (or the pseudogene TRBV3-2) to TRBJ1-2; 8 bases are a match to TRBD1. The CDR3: CASSPDRGGYTF. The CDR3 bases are TGTGCCAGCAGCCCCGACAGGGGTGGCTACACCTTC.